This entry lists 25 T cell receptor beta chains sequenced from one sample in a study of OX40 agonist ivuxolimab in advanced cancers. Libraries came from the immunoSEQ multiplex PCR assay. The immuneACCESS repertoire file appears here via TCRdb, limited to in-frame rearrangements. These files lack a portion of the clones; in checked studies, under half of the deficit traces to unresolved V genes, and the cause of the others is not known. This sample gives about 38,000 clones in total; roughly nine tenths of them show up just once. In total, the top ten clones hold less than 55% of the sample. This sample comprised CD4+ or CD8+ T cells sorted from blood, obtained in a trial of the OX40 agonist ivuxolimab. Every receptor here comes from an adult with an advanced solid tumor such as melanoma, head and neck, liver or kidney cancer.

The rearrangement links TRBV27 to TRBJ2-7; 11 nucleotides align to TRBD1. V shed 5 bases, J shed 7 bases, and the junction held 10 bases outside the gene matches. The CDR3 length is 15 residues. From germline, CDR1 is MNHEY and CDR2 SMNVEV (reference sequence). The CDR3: CASSETGQGVREQYF. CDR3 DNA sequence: TGTGCCAGCAGTGAAACGGGACAGGGGGTGAGGGAGCAGTACTTC.

CDR3 region: CAWSGGPDYSNQPQHF. The CDR3 region has the DNA TGTGCCTGGAGTGGGGGGCCGGACTACAGCAATCAGCCCCAGCATTTT. The V call is TRBV30, the J call TRBJ1-5; possibly TRBD1 for D (6 bases). V was clipped by 1 base and J by 1 base, with 14 bases between them. The CDR3 contains 16 residues. Per germline, CDR1 GTSNPN and CDR2 SVGIG (reference sequence).

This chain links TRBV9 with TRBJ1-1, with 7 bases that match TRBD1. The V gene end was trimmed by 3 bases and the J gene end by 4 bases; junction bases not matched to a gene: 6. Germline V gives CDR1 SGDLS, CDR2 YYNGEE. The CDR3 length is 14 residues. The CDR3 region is CASSATGEVTEAFF. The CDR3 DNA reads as TGTGCCAGCAGCGCAACAGGGGAGGTCACTGAAGCTTTCTTT.

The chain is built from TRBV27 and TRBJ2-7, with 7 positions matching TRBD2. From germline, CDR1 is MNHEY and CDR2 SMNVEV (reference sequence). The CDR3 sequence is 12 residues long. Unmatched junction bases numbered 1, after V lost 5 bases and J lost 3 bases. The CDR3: CASSTGGYEQYF. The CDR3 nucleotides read TGTGCCAGCAGTACGGGGGGCTACGAGCAGTACTTC.

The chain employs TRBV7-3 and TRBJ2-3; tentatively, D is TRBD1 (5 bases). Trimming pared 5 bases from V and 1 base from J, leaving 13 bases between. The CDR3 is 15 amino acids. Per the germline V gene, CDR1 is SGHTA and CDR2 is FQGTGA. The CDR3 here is CASSPQGWGTDTQYF. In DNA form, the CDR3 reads TGTGCCAGCAGCCCGCAGGGATGGGGCACAGATACGCAGTATTTT.

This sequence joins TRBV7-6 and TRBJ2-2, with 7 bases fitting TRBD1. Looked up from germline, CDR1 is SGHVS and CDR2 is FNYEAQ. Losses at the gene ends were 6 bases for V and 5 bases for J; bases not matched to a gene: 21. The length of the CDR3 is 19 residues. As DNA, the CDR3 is TGTGCCAGCAGTCCTTATATCGCCTCCGCGACAGGGACGACCGGGGAGCTGTTTTTT. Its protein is CASSPYIASATGTTGELFF.

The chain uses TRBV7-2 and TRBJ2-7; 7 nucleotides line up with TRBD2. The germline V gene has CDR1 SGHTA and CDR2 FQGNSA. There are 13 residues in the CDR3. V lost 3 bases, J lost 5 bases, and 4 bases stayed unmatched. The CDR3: CASSFEAGNEQYF. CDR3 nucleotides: TGTGCCAGCAGCTTTGAAGCGGGGAACGAGCAGTACTTC.

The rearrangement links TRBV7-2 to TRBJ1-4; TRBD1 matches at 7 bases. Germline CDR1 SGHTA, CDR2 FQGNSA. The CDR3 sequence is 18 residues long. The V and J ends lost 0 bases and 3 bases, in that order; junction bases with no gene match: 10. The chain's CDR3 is CASSLAELPGGANEKLFF. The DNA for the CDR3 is TGTGCCAGCAGCTTAGCCGAATTACCAGGGGGAGCTAATGAAAAACTGTTTTTT.

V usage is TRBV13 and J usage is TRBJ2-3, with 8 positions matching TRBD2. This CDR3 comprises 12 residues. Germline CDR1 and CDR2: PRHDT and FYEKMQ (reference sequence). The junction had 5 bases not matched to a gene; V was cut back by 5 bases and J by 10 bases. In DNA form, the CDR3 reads TGTGCCAGCAGCCCTAGCGGGCCTCCGCAGTATTTT. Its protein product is CASSPSGPPQYF.

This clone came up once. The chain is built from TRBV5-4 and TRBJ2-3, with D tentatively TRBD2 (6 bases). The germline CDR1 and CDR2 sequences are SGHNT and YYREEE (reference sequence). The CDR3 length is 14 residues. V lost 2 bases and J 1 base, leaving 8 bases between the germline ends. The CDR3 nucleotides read TGTGCCAGCAGCTTCGGGACTCGCACAGATACGCAGTATTTT. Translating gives CASSFGTRTDTQYF.

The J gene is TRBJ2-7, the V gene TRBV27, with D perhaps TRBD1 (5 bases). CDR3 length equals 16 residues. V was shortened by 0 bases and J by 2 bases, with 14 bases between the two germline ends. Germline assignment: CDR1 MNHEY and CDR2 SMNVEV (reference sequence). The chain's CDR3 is CASSLSGQIPPYEQYF. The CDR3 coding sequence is TGTGCCAGCAGTTTATCCGGACAAATACCCCCCTACGAGCAGTACTTC.

This CDR3 reads CASSQGPEAFF. The CDR3 DNA reads as TGTGCCAGCAGTCAAGGCCCTGAAGCTTTCTTT. The chain is built from TRBV28 and TRBJ1-1; D is unclear. V lost 5 bases and J lost 6, with 7 bases in between. Germline CDR1 MDHEN, CDR2 SYDVKM. The CDR3 extends over 11 amino acids.

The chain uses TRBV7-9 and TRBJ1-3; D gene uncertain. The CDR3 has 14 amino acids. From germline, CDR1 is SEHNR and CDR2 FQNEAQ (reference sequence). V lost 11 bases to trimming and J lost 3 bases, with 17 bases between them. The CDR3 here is CAGSFQEFGNTIYF. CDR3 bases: TGTGCCGGTTCGTTCCAAGAGTTTGGAAACACCATATATTTT.

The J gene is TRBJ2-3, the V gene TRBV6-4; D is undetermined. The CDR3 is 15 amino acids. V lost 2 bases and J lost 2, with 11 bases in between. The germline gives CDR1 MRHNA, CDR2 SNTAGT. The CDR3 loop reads CASSDTGSYTDTQYF. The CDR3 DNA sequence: TGTGCCAGCAGTGACACCGGCTCGTACACAGATACGCAGTATTTT.

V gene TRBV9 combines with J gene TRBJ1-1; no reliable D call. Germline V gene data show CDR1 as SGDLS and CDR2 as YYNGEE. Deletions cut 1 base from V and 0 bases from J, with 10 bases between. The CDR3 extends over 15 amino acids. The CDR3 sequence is CASSVSLGMNTEAFF. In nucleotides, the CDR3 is TGTGCCAGCAGCGTAAGTTTGGGAATGAACACTGAAGCTTTCTTT. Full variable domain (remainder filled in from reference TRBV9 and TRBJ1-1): DSGVTQTPKHLITATGQRVTLRCSPRSGDLSVYWYQQSLDQGLQFLIQYYNGEERAKGNILERFSAQQFPDLHSELNLSSLELGDSALYFCASSVSLGMNTEAFFGQGTRLTVV.

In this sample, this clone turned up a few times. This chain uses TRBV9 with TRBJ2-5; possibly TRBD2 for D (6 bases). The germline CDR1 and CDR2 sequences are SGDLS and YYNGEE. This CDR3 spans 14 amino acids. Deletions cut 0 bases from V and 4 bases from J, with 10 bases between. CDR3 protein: CASSVGQGGETQYF. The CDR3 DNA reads TGTGCCAGCAGCGTAGGGCAGGGAGGAGAGACCCAGTACTTC.

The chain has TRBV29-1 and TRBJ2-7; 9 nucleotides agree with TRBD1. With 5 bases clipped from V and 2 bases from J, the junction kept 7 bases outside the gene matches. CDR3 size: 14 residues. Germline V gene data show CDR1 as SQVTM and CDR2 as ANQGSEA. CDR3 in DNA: TGCAGCGTTTCCGCCGGGACAGGGCCCTACGAGCAGTACTTC. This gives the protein CSVSAGTGPYEQYF.

CDR3 in DNA: TGTGCCATCAGTGAGCCTGCTAGCGGGGCGAACACCGGGGAGCTGTTTTTT. Its translation: CAISEPASGANTGELFF. The rearrangement joins TRBV10-3 to TRBJ2-2; 9 bases are a match to TRBD2. In germline, CDR1 is ENHRY, CDR2 SYGVKD. CDR3 size: 17 residues. After removal of 2 bases from V and 0 bases from J, the junction contained 4 bases not matched to a gene.

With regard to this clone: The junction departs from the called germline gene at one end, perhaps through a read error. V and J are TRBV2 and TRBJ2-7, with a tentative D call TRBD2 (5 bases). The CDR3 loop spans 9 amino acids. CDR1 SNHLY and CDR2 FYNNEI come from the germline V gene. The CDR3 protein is CASSEGPPF. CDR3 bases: TGTGCCAGCAGCGAGGGTCCCCCTTTC.

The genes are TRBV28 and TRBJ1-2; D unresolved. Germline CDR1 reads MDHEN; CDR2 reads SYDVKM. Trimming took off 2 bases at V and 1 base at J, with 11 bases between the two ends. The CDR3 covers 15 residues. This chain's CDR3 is CASSLRTGLNYGYTF. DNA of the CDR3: TGTGCCAGCAGTTTAAGGACCGGGCTTAACTATGGCTACACCTTC.

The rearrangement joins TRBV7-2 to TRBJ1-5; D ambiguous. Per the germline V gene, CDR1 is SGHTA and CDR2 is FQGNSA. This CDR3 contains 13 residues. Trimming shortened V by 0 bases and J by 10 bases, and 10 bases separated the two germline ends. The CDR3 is CASSLAETLPQHF. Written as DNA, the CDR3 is TGTGCCAGCAGCTTAGCGGAGACTTTACCCCAGCATTTT.

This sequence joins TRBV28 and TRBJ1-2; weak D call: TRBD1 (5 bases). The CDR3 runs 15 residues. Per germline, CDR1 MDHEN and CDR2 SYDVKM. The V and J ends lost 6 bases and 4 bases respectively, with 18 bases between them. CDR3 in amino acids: CASRVTGGRSYGYTF. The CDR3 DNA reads TGTGCCAGCAGGGTAACAGGTGGAAGGAGCTATGGCTACACCTTC.

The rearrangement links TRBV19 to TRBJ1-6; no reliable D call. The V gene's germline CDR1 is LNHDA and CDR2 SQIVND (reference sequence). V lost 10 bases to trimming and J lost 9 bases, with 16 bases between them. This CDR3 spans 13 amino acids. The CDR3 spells CATRLGLVSPLHF. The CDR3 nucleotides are TGTGCCACTCGGCTTGGGCTAGTTTCACCCCTCCACTTT.

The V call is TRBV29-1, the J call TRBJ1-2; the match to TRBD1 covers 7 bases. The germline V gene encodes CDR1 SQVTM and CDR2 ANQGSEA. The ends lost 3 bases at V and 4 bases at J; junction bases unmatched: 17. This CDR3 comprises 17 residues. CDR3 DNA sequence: TGCAGCGTTGATACGACAGGGAGTCTGAGAGGGGCCTATGGCTACACCTTC. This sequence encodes CSVDTTGSLRGAYGYTF.

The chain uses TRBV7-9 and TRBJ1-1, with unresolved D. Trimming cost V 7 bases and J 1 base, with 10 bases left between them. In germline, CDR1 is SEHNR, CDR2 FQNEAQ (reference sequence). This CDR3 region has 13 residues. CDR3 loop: CASNEAPNTEAFF. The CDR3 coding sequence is TGTGCCAGCAATGAGGCCCCGAACACTGAAGCTTTCTTT.